These 23 T cell receptor beta chains were all obtained from the same sample, sequenced in a study of T cells in Graves' hyperthyroidism and ophthalmopathy. TCR beta CDR3 regions were amplified from RNA transcripts. A first-round RT-PCR of the TCR CDR3 used the HTBI primer set. One entry per CDR3 protein results from TCRdb running MiXCR on the multiplex PCR reads. The table records around 250,000 distinct CDR3 sequences, roughly 15% of them present only once. The sequenced sample was blood. The receptors here all came from a woman between 35 and 50 years old with Graves' hyperthyroidism that later progressed to Graves' ophthalmopathy.

This clonotype was detected ten times or more. V and J are TRBV3-1 and TRBJ1-1; D gene uncertain. The CDR3 consists of 14 residues. Per germline, CDR1 LGHDT and CDR2 YNNKEL (reference sequence). V lost 0 bases to trimming and J lost 6 bases, with 11 bases between them. CDR3: CASSQEPVYAEAFF. The CDR3 bases are TGTGCCAGCAGCCAAGAACCGGTGTACGCTGAAGCTTTCTTT.

This clonotype was found many times. The rearrangement links TRBV30 to TRBJ1-5; D is uncertain. V lost 3 bases to trimming and J lost 6 bases, with 12 bases between them. The CDR3 extends over 13 amino acids. Looked up from germline, CDR1 is GTSNPN and CDR2 is SVGIG (reference sequence). The CDR3, as DNA: TGTGCCTGGAGGCCAGCGGGAAGTCAGCCCCAGCATTTT. Encoded protein: CAWRPAGSQPQHF.

This clonotype was seen more than once but under ten times. This chain uses TRBV6-1 with TRBJ2-1; 13 nucleotides match TRBD2. Germline V gives CDR1 MNHNS, CDR2 SASEGT. This CDR3 has 16 amino acids. V lost 7 bases and J lost 12; bases outside the gene matches: 15. CDR3 bases: TGTGCCAGCAAGGAAGGGGGGACTAGCGGGACCCACGGGCAGTTCTTC. Its protein product is CASKEGGTSGTHGQFF.

The chain has TRBV14 and TRBJ2-1; D gene ambiguous. V was shortened by 1 base and J by 9 bases, with 13 bases between the two germline ends. This CDR3 has 14 amino acids. Germline values: CDR1 SGHDN, CDR2 FVKESK. The CDR3 sequence: CASSQGWVRGEQFF. As DNA, the CDR3 is TGTGCCAGCAGCCAAGGGTGGGTGCGCGGTGAGCAGTTCTTC.

For this clonotype: The limits of the CDR3 on the DNA are not certain, so only TCRdb's listed CDR3 is given. CDR3: CASSFGGGNSTF. This chain connects TRBV7-9 to TRBJ1-2. The CDR3 is made up of 12 amino acids, end residues included. Germline V gene sequence: CDR1 SEHNR, CDR2 FQNEAQ (reference sequence).

In its sample, this clonotype was seen many times. The chain recombines TRBV11-3 with TRBJ2-1, with a possible D match to TRBD1 (6 bases). Germline V gives CDR1 SGHNT, CDR2 YENEEA. V was trimmed by 0 bases and J by 6 bases, leaving 12 bases between them. There are 15 residues in the CDR3. CDR3 region: CASSLESGAGNEQFF. The CDR3 region has the DNA TGTGCCAGCAGCTTAGAATCAGGGGCAGGCAATGAGCAGTTCTTC.

Ten or more counts support this clonotype. The rearrangement joins TRBV5-1 to TRBJ1-3; 7 bases align to TRBD1. Looked up from germline, CDR1 is SGHRS and CDR2 is YFSETQ. J lost 0 bases, V lost 4 bases, and 10 bases had no gene match. The CDR3 runs to 17 residues. CDR3 sequence reads: CASSRDPGQHSGNTIYF. The CDR3 DNA follows: TGCGCCAGCAGCAGAGACCCGGGACAGCACTCTGGAAACACCATATATTTT.

This clonotype was observed at least ten times. The CDR3 DNA is TGTGCCAGCAGCCAAGGTTTCGGTCAGCCCCAGCATTTT. Its translation: CASSQGFGQPQHF. This rearrangement joins TRBV3-1 to TRBJ1-5; D is unresolved. The CDR3 loop spans 13 amino acids. Trimming cost V 1 base and J 6 bases, with 7 bases left between them. CDR1 is LGHDT, CDR2 YNNKEL, per germline (reference sequence).

The sample holds many counts of this clonotype. The chain combines TRBV2 with TRBJ2-2; 11 nucleotides line up with TRBD2. The junction had 9 bases not matched to a gene; V was cut back by 3 bases and J by 6 bases. CDR1 and CDR2 from the germline V gene are SNHLY and FYNNEI. The CDR3 consists of 17 residues. Here the CDR3 reads CASSEYGLAGSAGELFF. For the CDR3, the DNA is TGTGCCAGCAGTGAGTACGGACTAGCGGGTAGTGCCGGGGAGCTGTTTTTT.

In its sample, this clonotype was seen a few times. The chain has TRBV5-1 and TRBJ2-1; TRBD1 matches 7 bases. Germline V gene data show CDR1 as SGHRS and CDR2 as YFSETQ. CDR3 length: 14 residues. V dropped 5 bases and J dropped 2; count of bases not matched to a gene: 4. CDR3 in DNA: TGCGCCAGCAGACGGGACAGCACCTACAATGAGCAGTTCTTC. Translating it yields CASRRDSTYNEQFF.

The genes are TRBV19 and TRBJ2-1; D possibly matches TRBD1 or TRBD2 (5 bases each). Per germline, CDR1 LNHDA and CDR2 SQIVND (reference sequence). V shed 5 bases and J shed 1 base, with 12 bases lying between them. The CDR3 runs 15 residues. CDR3 region: CASSSRGRSYNEQFF. The CDR3 DNA is TGTGCCAGTAGTTCAAGGGGACGTTCCTACAATGAGCAGTTCTTC.

With respect to this clonotype: Germline and junction disagree at one end, which may indicate a read error. The V call is TRBV7-8, the J call TRBJ2-5, with D maybe TRBD1 (6 bases). Germline V CDR1 and CDR2: SGHVS, FQNEAQ. This CDR3 has 14 amino acids. CDR3 bases: TGTGCCAGCAGACCTAATCGAGGGGGAGCGACCCAGCACTTC. This gives the protein CASRPNRGGATQHF.

This clonotype has ten or more counts. The chain joins TRBV7-3 to TRBJ2-7; tentatively, D is TRBD1 (5 bases). The V gene lost 2 bases and the J gene lost 2 bases, with 13 bases spanning the gap. The CDR3 spans 15 residues. Germline CDR1 SGHTA, CDR2 FQGTGA. Here the CDR3 DNA reads TGTGCCAGCAGCTTATCAGCAACAGGTACCTACGAGCAGTACTTC. Encoded protein: CASSLSATGTYEQYF. Together with reference TRBV7-3 and TRBJ2-7, the CDR3 gives the full variable domain: GAGVSQTPSNKVTEKGKYVELRCDPISGHTALYWYRQSLGQGPEFLIYFQGTGAADDSGLPNDRFFAVRPEGSVSTLKIQRTERGDSAVYLCASSLSATGTYEQYFGPGTRLTVT.

This clonotype has at least ten counts. This rearrangement joins TRBV20-1 to TRBJ1-6; 9 nucleotides align to TRBD1. The J segment lost 3 bases and the V segment lost 1 base, leaving 4 bases of the junction unmatched. The CDR3 spans 16 residues. Germline V gives CDR1 DFQATT, CDR2 SNEGSKA (reference sequence). Here the CDR3 reads CSARGGTGNYNSPLHF. CDR3 nucleotides: TGCAGTGCTAGAGGAGGGACAGGGAACTATAATTCACCCCTCCACTTT.

J is TRBJ2-5 and V is TRBV11-2; 7 bases match TRBD2. The CDR3 loop spans 16 amino acids. The germline V gene has CDR1 SGHAT and CDR2 FQNNGV. Germline trimming cut 3 bases from V and 1 base from J; bases unmatched to any gene: 8. In DNA, the CDR3 is TGTGCCAGCAGCTTCACGGGCGGGGGTCCCCAAGAGACCCAGTACTTC. Translating gives CASSFTGGGPQETQYF. Complete variable domain (other parts from reference TRBV11-2 and TRBJ2-5): EAGVAQSPRYKIIEKRQSVAFWCNPISGHATLYWYQQILGQGPKLLIQFQNNGVVDDSQLPKDRFSAERLKGVDSTLKIQPAKLEDSAVYLCASSFTGGGPQETQYFGPGTRLLVL.

Concerning this clonotype itself: Compared with germline, one end of the junction differs, possibly owing to a read error. This chain's CDR3 is CASGLAGYPYNEQFF. In DNA, the CDR3 is TGTGCCAGCGGCTTAGCGGGATACCCCTACAATGAGCAGTTCTTC. J is TRBJ2-1 and V is TRBV7-9, with 8 bases fitting TRBD2. Germline lookup yields CDR1 SEHNR and CDR2 FQNEAQ (reference sequence). The CDR3 runs 15 residues.

This clonotype was seen at least ten times. J is TRBJ2-1 and V is TRBV11-2; 8 bases align to TRBD2. The ends lost 5 bases at V and 9 bases at J; junction bases unmatched: 3. Germline CDR1 reads SGHAT; CDR2 reads FQNNGV. CDR3 length equals 12 residues. In DNA form, the CDR3 reads TGTGCCAGCAGCCGGGGGGGTTCTGAGCAGTTCTTC. This codes for CASSRGGSEQFF.

The sample holds many counts of this clonotype. The V and J genes are TRBV10-3 and TRBJ2-1; D unresolved. V dropped 4 bases and J dropped 5 bases, with 6 bases sitting between them. Germline lookup yields CDR1 ENHRY and CDR2 SYGVKD. The CDR3 has 12 amino acids. CDR3 sequence reads: CAISVEDNEQFF. The DNA for the CDR3 is TGTGCCATCAGTGTAGAGGACAATGAGCAGTTCTTC.

Points on this clonotype: Since a much larger clone is just one base distant, this may be a read error. The chain has TRBV5-4 and TRBJ2-5; D unclear. CDR1 and CDR2 (germline): SGHNT, YYREEE (reference sequence). Deletions cut 4 bases from V and 2 bases from J, with 12 bases between. The CDR3 sequence is 14 residues long. CDR3: CASSALDKQETQYF. The CDR3 DNA reads TGTGCCAGCAGCGCCTTAGATAAGCAAGAGACCCAGTACTTC.

Regarding this clonotype: Sequence at one end of the junction differs from germline and may be a read error. The chain couples TRBV4-1 to TRBJ2-4; 11 bases are shared with TRBD2. CDR3 length: 15 amino acids. The germline CDR1 and CDR2 sequences are MGHRA and YSYEKL. The CDR3 sequence: CASRQDALAGVIQYF. The DNA for the CDR3 is TGCGCCAGCAGGCAAGATGCACTAGCGGGAGTCATTCAGTACTTC.

This clonotype came up many times. The rearrangement joins TRBV5-6 to TRBJ2-3; D is undetermined. V was cut by 3 bases and J by 6 bases, with 8 bases left in between. The CDR3 consists of 12 residues. CDR1 is SGHDT and CDR2 is YYEEEE in the germline V gene. CDR3 DNA sequence: TGTGCCAGCAGCTACGACTTTGATACGCAGTATTTT. Protein: CASSYDFDTQYF.

The chain combines TRBV27 with TRBJ2-2, with TRBD2 matching over 13 bases. Germline values: CDR1 MNHEY, CDR2 SMNVEV (reference sequence). This CDR3 is built from 17 residues. V was pared by 3 bases and J by 7 bases, with 8 bases of the junction left unmatched. The CDR3 reads CASSFPVGLAGFGELFF. The CDR3, as DNA: TGTGCCAGCAGTTTTCCCGTGGGACTAGCGGGATTCGGGGAGCTGTTTTTT.

This clonotype came up many times. The CDR3 sequence is CASSLGPGGNTDTQYF. The DNA of the CDR3 is TGTGCCAGCAGTTTAGGACCGGGAGGGAACACAGATACGCAGTATTTT. The chain recombines TRBV27 with TRBJ2-3; TRBD2 matches 8 bases. From germline, CDR1 is MNHEY and CDR2 SMNVEV (reference sequence). The V segment lost 2 bases and the J segment 2 bases; nucleotides outside the gene matches: 6. The CDR3 is 16 residues long.